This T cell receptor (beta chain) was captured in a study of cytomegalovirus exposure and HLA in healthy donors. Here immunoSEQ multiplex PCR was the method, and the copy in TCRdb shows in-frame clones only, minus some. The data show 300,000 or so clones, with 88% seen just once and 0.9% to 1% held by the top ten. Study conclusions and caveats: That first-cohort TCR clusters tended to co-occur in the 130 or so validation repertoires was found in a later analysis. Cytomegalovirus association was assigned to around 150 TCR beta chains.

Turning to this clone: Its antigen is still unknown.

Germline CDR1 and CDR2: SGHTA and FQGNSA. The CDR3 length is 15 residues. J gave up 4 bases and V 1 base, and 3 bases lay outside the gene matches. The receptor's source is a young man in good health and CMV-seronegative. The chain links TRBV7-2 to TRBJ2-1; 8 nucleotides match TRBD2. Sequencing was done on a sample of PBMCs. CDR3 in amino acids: CASSLDGGVYNEQFF. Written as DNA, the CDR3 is TGTGCCAGCAGCTTAGACGGGGGGGTGTACAATGAGCAGTTCTTC.